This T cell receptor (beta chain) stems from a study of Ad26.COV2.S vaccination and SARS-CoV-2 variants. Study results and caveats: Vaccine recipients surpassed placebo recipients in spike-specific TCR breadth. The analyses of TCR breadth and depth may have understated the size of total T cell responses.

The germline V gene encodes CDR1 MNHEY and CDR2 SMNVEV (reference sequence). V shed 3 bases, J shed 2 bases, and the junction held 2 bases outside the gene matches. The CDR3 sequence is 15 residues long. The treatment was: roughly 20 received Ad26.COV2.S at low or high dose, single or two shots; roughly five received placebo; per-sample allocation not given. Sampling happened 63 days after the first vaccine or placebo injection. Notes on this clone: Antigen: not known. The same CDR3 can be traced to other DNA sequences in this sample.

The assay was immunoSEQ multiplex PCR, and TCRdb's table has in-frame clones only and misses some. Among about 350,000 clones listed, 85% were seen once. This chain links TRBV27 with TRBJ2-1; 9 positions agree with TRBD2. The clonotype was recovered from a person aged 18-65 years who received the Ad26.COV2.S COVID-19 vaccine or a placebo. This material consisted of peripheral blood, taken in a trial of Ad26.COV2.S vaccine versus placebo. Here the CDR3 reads CASSFLAGAYNEQFF. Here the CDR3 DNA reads TGTGCCAGCAGTTTTTTAGCGGGAGCCTACAATGAGCAGTTCTTC.